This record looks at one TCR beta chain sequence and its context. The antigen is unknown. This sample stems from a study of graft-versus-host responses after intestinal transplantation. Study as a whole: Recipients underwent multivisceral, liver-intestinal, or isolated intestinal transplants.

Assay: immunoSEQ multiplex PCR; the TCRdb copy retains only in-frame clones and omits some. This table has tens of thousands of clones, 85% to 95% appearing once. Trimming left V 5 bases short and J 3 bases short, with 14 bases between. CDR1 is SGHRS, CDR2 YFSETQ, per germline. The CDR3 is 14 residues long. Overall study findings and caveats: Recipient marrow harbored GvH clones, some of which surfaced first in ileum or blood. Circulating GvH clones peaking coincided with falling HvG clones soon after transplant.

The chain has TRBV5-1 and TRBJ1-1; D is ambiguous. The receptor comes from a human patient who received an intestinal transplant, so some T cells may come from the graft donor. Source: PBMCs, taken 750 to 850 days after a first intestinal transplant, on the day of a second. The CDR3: CASSFDNRDTEAFF. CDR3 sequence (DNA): TGCGCCAGCAGTTTCGACAATCGGGACACTGAAGCTTTCTTT.